The present entry profiles one T cell receptor beta chain with its context. The CDR3 extends over 15 amino acids. Germline loops: CDR1 SGHTA, CDR2 FQGTGA. V was cut by 2 bases and J by 2 bases, with 13 bases left in between. This entry belongs to a study of blood T cell repertoires in COVID-19. Overall study context: Samples representing acute and convalescent COVID-19 were sourced from the United States, Italy and Spain. PBMCs, B-cell-depleted T cells, or T cells were the source of the cDNA or gDNA that made up the material.

In the original analysis: Estimated nucleated cell counts came from reference gene primer amplification. Produced via immunoSEQ multiplex PCR; TCRdb's table is partial and in-frame only. V, J and clone size were drawn from that table, and D and trimming were deduced from the DNA. In the table there are some 100,000 clones, almost 90% of which are singletons. The chain recombines TRBV7-3 with TRBJ2-7; tentative D call: TRBD2 (6 bases). Material: peripheral blood. The source of this sequence is a human donor in a cohort sampled during active COVID-19. CDR3 nucleotides: TGTGCCAGCAGCTTATACGGGGGAGACCCCTACGAGCAGTACTTC. Amino acids: CASSLYGGDPYEQYF. The full variable domain, with the rest looked up from reference TRBV7-3 and TRBJ2-7, is GAGVSQTPSNKVTEKGKYVELRCDPISGHTALYWYRQSLGQGPEFLIYFQGTGAADDSGLPNDRFFAVRPEGSVSTLKIQRTERGDSAVYLCASSLYGGDPYEQYFGPGTRLTVT.